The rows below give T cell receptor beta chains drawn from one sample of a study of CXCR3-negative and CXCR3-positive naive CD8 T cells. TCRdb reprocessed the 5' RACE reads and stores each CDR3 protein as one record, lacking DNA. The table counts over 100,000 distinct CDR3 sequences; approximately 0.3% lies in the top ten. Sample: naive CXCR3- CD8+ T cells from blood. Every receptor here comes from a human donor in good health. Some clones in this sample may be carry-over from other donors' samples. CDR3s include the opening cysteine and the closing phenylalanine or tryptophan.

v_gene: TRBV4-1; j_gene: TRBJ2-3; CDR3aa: CASSQDPSGAYTQYF
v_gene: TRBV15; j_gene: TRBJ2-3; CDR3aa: CATSRDGGGGPSDTQYF
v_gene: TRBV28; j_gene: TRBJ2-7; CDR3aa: CASSFRGGNEQYF
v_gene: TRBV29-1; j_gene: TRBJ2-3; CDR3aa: CSVEGTSGKAIDTQYF
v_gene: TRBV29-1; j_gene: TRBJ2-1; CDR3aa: CSVPLGLGGYNEQFF
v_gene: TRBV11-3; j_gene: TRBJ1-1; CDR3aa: CAGSGDNSEAFF
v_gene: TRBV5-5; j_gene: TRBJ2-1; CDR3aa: CASSSSRRDEQFF
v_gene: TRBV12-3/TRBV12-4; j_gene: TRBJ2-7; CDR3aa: CASSSSSYEQYF
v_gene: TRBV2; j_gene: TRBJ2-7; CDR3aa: CASSRWDNPHEQYF
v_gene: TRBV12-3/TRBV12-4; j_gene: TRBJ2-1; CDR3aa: CASSTSVTGSSYNEQFF
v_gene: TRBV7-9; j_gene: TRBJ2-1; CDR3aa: CASSSPLRSGAYNEQFF
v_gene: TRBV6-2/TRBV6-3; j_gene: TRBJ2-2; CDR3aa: CASSWIAVAGELFF
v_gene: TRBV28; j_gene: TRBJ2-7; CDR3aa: CASTLESDSYEQYF
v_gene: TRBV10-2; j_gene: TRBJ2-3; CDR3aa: CASSSGTSGTDTQYF
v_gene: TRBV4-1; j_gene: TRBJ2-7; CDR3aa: CASSQDELAGGRTYEQYF
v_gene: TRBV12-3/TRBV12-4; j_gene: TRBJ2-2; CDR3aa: CASSSRSTGELFF